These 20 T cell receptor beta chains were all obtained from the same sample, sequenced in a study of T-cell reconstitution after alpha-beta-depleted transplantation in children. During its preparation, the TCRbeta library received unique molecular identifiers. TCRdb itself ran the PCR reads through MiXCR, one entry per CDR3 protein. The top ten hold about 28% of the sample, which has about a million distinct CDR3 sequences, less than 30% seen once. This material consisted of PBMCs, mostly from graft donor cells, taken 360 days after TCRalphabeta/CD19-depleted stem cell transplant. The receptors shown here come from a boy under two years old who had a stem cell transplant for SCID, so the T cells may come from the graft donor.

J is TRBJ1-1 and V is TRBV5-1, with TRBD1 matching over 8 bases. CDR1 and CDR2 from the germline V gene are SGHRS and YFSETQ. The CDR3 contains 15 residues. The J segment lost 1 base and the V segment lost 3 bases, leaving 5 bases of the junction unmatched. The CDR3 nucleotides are TGCGCCAGCAGCTCGACAGGGGTGACGAACACTGAAGCTTTCTTT. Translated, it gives CASSSTGVTNTEAFF.

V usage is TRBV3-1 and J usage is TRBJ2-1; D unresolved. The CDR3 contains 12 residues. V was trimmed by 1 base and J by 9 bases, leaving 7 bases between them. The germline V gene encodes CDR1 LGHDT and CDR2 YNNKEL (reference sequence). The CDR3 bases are TGTGCCAGCAGCCAAGGTGGGATTGAGCAGTTCTTC. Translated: CASSQGGIEQFF.

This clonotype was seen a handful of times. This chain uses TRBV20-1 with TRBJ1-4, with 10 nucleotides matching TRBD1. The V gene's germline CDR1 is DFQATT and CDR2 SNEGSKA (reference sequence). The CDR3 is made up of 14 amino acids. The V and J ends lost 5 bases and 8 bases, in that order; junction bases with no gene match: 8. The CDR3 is CSALGQGLGEKLFF. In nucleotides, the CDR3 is TGCAGTGCTTTGGGACAGGGGTTGGGAGAAAAACTGTTTTTT.

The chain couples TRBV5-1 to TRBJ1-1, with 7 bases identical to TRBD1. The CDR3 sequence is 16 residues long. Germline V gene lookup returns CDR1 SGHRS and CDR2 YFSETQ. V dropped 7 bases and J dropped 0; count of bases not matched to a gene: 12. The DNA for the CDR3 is TGCGCCAGCCAGGGTACGGACAGGCGAATGAACACTGAAGCTTTCTTT. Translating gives CASQGTDRRMNTEAFF.

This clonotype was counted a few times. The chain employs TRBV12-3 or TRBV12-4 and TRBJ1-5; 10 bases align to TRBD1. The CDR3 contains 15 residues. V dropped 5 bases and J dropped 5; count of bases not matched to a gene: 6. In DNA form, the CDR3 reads TGTGCCAGCAGTCCCAGGACAGGGGGAGATCAGCCCCAGCATTTT. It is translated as CASSPRTGGDQPQHF.

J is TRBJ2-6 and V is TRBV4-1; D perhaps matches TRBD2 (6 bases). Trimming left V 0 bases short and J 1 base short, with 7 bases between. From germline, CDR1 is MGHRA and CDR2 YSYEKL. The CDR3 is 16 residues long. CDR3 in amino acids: CASSQEEGSGANVLTF. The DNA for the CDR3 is TGCGCCAGCAGCCAAGAGGAGGGATCTGGGGCCAACGTCCTGACTTTC.

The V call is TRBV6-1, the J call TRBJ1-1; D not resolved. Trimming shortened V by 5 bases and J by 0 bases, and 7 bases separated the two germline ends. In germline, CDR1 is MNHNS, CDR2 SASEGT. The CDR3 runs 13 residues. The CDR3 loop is CASSTNMNTEAFF. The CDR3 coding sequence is TGTGCCAGCAGTACGAACATGAACACTGAAGCTTTCTTT.

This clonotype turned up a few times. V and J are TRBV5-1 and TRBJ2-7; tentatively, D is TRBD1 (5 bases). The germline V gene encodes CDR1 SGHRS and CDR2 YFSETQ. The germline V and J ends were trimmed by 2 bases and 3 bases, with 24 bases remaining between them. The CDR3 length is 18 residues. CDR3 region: CASSFFLFPTDNNYEQYF. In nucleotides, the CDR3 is TGCGCCAGCAGCTTTTTCTTGTTCCCGACAGACAATAACTACGAGCAGTACTTC.

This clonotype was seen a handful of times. CDR3 residues: CASSQDLAGTGGYEQYF. In DNA form, the CDR3 reads TGTGCCAGCAGCCAAGATCTCGCCGGGACAGGGGGGTACGAGCAGTACTTC. The chain joins TRBV3-1 to TRBJ2-7; 11 bases line up with TRBD1. V gave up 0 bases and J gave up 4 bases; unmatched junction bases: 8. This CDR3 has 17 residues. Germline CDR1 reads LGHDT; CDR2 reads YNNKEL (reference sequence).

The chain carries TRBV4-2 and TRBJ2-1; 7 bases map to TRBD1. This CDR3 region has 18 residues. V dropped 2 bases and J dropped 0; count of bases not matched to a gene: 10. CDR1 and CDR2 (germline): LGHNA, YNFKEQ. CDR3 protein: CASSQSPGQSSSYNEQFF. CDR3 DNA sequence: TGTGCCAGCAGCCAATCTCCGGGACAGTCAAGCTCCTACAATGAGCAGTTCTTC.

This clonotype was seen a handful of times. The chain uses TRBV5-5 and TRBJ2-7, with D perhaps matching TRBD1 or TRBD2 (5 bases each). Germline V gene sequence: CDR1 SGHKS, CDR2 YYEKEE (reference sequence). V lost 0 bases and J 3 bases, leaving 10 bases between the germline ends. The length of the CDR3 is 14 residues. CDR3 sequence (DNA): TGTGCCAGCAGCTTGGGGTTGGGGGACTACGAGCAGTACTTC. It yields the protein CASSLGLGDYEQYF.

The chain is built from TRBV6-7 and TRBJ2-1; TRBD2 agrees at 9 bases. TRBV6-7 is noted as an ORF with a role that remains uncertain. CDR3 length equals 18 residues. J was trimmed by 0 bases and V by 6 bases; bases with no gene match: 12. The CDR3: CASRTGLAGKFSYNEQFF. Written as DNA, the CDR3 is TGTGCCAGCAGGACGGGACTAGCTGGGAAATTCTCCTACAATGAGCAGTTCTTC.

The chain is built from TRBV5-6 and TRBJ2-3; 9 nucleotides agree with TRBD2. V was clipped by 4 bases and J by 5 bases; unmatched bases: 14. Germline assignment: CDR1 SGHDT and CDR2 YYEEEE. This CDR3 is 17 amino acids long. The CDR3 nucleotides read TGTGCCAGCAGCGAGGCTTTGCGGGGGGGCTCGGGAGATACGCAGTATTTT. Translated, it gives CASSEALRGGSGDTQYF.

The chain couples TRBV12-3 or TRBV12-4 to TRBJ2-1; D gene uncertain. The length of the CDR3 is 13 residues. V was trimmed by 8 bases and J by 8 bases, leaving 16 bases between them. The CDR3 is CASLEGMQHEQFF. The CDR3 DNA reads TGTGCCAGCCTCGAAGGGATGCAACATGAGCAGTTCTTC.

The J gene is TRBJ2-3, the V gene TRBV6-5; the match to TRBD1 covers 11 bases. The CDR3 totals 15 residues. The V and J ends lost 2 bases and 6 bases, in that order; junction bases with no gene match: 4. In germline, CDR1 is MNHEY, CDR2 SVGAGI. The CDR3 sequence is CASSYGQGARDTQYF. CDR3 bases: TGTGCCAGCAGTTACGGACAGGGGGCTCGGGATACGCAGTATTTT.

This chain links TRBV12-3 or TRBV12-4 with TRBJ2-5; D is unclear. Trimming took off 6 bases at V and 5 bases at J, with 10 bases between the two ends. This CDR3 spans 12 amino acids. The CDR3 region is CASRIYGETQYF. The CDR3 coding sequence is TGTGCCAGCAGGATATACGGGGAGACCCAGTACTTC.

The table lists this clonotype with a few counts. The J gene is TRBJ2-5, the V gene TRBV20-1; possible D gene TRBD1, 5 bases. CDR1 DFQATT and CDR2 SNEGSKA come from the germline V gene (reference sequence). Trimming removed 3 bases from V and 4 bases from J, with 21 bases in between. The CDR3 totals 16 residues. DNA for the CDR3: TGCAGTGCTAGCGGATTCGTTCAGGGCGGACGAGAGACCCAGTACTTC. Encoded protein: CSASGFVQGGRETQYF.

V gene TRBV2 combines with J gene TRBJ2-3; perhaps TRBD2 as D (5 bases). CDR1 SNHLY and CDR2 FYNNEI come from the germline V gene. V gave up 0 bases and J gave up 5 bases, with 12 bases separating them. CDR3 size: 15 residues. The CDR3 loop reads CASSEALTGRDTQYF. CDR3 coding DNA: TGTGCCAGCAGTGAAGCGCTTACGGGGAGAGATACGCAGTATTTT.

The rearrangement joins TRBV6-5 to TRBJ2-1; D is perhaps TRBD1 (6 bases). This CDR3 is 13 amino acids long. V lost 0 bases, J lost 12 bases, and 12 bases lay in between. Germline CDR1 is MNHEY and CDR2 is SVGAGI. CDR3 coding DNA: TGTGCCAGCAGTTACTCGGGGGCATGGGGGCAGTTCTTC. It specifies CASSYSGAWGQFF.

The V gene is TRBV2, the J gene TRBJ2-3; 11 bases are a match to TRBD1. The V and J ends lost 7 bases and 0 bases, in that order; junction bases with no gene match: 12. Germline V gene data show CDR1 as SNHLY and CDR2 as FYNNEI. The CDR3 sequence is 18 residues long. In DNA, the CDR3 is TGTGCCAGCACCGAACGGGGACAGGGGGAATGGAGCACAGATACGCAGTATTTT. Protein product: CASTERGQGEWSTDTQYF.